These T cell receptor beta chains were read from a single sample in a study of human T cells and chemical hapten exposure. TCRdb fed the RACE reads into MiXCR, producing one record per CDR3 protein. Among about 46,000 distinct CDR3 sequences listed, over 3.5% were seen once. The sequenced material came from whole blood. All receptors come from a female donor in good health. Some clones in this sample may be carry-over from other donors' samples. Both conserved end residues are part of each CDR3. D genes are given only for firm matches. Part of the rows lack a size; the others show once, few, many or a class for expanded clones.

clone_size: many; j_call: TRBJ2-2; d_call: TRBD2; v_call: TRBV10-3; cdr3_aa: CAIRTGLAGGRNTGELFF; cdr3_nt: TGTGCCATCAGAACGGGACTAGCGGGGGGAAGGAACACCGGGGAGCTGTTTTTT
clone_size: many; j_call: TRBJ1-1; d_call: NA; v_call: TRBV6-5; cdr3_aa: CASNRYRADTEAFF; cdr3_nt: TGTGCCAGTAATCGGTACAGGGCAGACACTGAAGCTTTCTTT
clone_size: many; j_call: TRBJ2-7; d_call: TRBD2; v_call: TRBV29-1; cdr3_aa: CSAGGTSLSYEQYF; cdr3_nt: TGCAGCGCCGGGGGGACTTCACTGAGCTACGAGCAGTACTTC
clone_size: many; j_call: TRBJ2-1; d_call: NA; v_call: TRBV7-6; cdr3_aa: CASSLAGSMYNEQFF; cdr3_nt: TGTGCCAGCAGCTTAGCGGGGTCGATGTACAATGAGCAGTTCTTC
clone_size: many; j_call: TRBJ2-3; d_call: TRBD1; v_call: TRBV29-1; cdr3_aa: CSVRRTGSTDTQYF; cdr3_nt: TGCAGCGTTCGTCGGACAGGTAGCACAGATACGCAGTATTTT
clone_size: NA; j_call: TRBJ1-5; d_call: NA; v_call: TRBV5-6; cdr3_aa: CASSLLGANQPQHF; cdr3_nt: TGTGCCAGCAGCTTGCTGGGGGCGAATCAGCCCCAGCATTTT
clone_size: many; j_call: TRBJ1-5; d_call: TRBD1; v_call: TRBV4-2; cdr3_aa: CASSQEAGQGRRQPQHF; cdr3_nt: TGTGCCAGCAGCCAAGAGGCGGGACAGGGCCGGCGACAGCCCCAGCATTTT
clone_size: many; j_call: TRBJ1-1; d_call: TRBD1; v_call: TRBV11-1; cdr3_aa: CASSLYRGAEAFF; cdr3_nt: TGTGCCAGCAGCTTATACAGGGGCGCTGAAGCTTTCTTT
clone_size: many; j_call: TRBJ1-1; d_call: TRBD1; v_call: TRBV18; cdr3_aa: CASSPGQGFTEAFF; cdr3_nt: TGTGCCAGCTCACCCGGACAGGGGTTCACTGAAGCTTTCTTT
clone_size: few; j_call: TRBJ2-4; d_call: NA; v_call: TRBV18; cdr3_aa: CASSPPIPTRDIQYF; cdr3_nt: TGTGCCAGCTCACCTCCCATCCCAACGAGGGACATTCAGTACTTC